The 14 T cell receptor beta chains below all came from one sample that was sequenced in a study of a mutant IDH1 vaccine in newly diagnosed glioma. Which antigens these TCRs recognize remains unknown. Sample time point: week 5, during vaccination. Vaccination comprised doses that each held 300 ug of mutant IDH1 20-mer peptide, plus topical imiquimod. Here immunoSEQ multiplex PCR was the method, and the copy in TCRdb shows in-frame clones only, minus some. The repertoire holds about 56,000 clones, with 85% to 90% as singletons. The source material was PBMCs, sampled from a glioma patient whose treatment included an IDH1 peptide vaccine. The receptors originated from a woman aged 40 to 55 with glioma.

The chain couples TRBV5-4 to TRBJ2-3, with 9 positions matching TRBD2. Germline-derived CDR1 and CDR2 are SGHNT and YYREEE (reference sequence). The V gene end was trimmed by 9 bases and the J gene end by 2 bases; junction bases not matched to a gene: 22. The CDR3 consists of 19 residues. CDR3 sequence: CATTAGRGGPNIITDTQYF. The CDR3 DNA is TGTGCCACCACCGCGGGGCGGGGGGGCCCGAATATTATCACAGATACGCAGTATTTT. Full variable domain (missing parts from reference TRBV5-4 and TRBJ2-3): ETGVTQSPTHLIKTRGQQVTLRCSSQSGHNTVSWYQQALGQGPQFIFQYYREEENGRGNFPPRFSGLQFPNYSSELNVNALELDDSALYLCATTAGRGGPNIITDTQYFGPGTRLTVL.

The genes are TRBV5-1 and TRBJ1-3; D is undetermined. CDR3 length equals 16 residues. The germline CDR1 and CDR2 sequences are SGHRS and YFSETQ. The V and J ends lost 4 bases and 0 bases respectively, with 14 bases between them. The CDR3 region has the DNA TGCGCCAGCAGCATACGGACGGGGAGCTCTGGAAACACCATATATTTT. Translating it yields CASSIRTGSSGNTIYF.

The genes are TRBV19 and TRBJ1-4; D unclear. Germline CDR1 LNHDA, CDR2 SQIVND (reference sequence). The CDR3 is 16 residues long. Trimming cost V 8 bases and J 7 bases, with 23 bases left between them. The CDR3 bases are TGTGCCAGTTCCATAAACCCCACGGGATTTGGTGAAAAACTGTTTTTT. Its protein product is CASSINPTGFGEKLFF.

The chain carries TRBV10-3 and TRBJ2-7, with D perhaps TRBD2 (5 bases). The CDR3 runs to 13 residues. Per germline, CDR1 ENHRY and CDR2 SYGVKD. V lost 6 bases, J lost 2 bases, and 11 bases lay in between. In DNA form, the CDR3 reads TGTGCCATCAGGGACGGGGTCACCTACGAGCAGTACTTC. This codes for CAIRDGVTYEQYF.

This rearrangement joins TRBV20-1 to TRBJ1-1; D possibly corresponds to TRBD1 (5 bases). The CDR3 has 11 amino acids. Germline V gives CDR1 DFQATT, CDR2 SNEGSKA (reference sequence). The ends were cut back, 8 bases at V and 4 bases at J, with 11 bases in the middle. The CDR3 DNA follows: TGCAGTCCCCGACAGAGCACTGAAGCTTTCTTT. Protein sequence: CSPRQSTEAFF.

This clone turned up a few times. The DNA for the CDR3 is TGTGCCAGCAGTGATGACAGGAGCTCCTATAATTCACCCCTCCACTTT. It codes for CASSDDRSSYNSPLHF. The chain combines TRBV6-1 with TRBJ1-6; tentative D call: TRBD1 (6 bases). Germline V gene lookup returns CDR1 MNHNS and CDR2 SASEGT. Trimming left V 3 bases short and J 0 bases short, with 9 bases between. The CDR3 length is 16 residues.

The chain has TRBV4-1 and TRBJ2-1; 8 bases agree with TRBD1. In germline, CDR1 is MGHRA, CDR2 YSYEKL. The CDR3 has 19 residues. J was trimmed by 4 bases and V by 5 bases; bases with no gene match: 19. Here the CDR3 DNA reads TGCGCCAGCAGCGACCGGGACAGGACTACCCGGACGGGGTACAATGAGCAGTTCTTC. Translation gives CASSDRDRTTRTGYNEQFF.

The chain has TRBV4-2 and TRBJ1-4, with D tentatively TRBD1 (6 bases). The germline V gene encodes CDR1 LGHNA and CDR2 YNFKEQ. The CDR3 covers 15 residues. The V gene lost 2 bases and the J gene lost 0 bases, with 7 bases spanning the gap. As DNA, the CDR3 is TGTGCCAGCAGCCAACGACAGGCAACTAATGAAAAACTGTTTTTT. This encodes CASSQRQATNEKLFF.

The chain joins TRBV2 to TRBJ1-2; 9 nucleotides agree with TRBD1. From germline, CDR1 is SNHLY and CDR2 FYNNEI. The CDR3 contains 14 residues. V trimming: 7 bases; J trimming: 6 bases; junction bases outside the gene matches: 9. The CDR3 reads CASKHGGDRDGYTF. DNA for the CDR3: TGTGCCAGCAAACACGGCGGGGACAGGGATGGCTACACCTTC.

This clone was picked up one time. The V gene is TRBV7-9, the J gene TRBJ2-2; TRBD1 aligns across 8 bases. The CDR3 runs to 16 residues. CDR1 and CDR2 (germline): SEHNR, FQNEAQ (reference sequence). Losses at the gene ends were 5 bases for V and 5 bases for J; bases not matched to a gene: 10. The CDR3 protein is CASSPEQGVRTGELFF. The CDR3 nucleotides are TGTGCCAGCAGCCCAGAACAGGGGGTCCGGACCGGGGAGCTGTTTTTT.

This clone was seen just once. The CDR3 here is CASSSTESYEQYF. In DNA form, the CDR3 reads TGTGCCAGCAGCTCGACGGAATCCTACGAGCAGTACTTC. The V gene is TRBV5-4, the J gene TRBJ2-7; D remains unclear. Trimming shortened V by 3 bases and J by 1 base, and 8 bases separated the two germline ends. Germline loops: CDR1 SGHNT, CDR2 YYREEE (reference sequence). The CDR3 totals 13 residues.

This chain uses TRBV4-3 with TRBJ1-2, with D hard to call. Germline V gene data show CDR1 as LGHNA and CDR2 as YSLEER. V lost 0 bases to trimming and J lost 7 bases, with 6 bases between them. This CDR3 region has 12 residues. CDR3 DNA: TGCGCCAGCAGCCAAGATCATCGTGGCTACACCTTC. Its protein is CASSQDHRGYTF.

This sequence joins TRBV19 and TRBJ2-5; the D call may be TRBD1 or TRBD2 (5 bases each). V lost 5 bases and J lost 1, with 11 bases in between. Germline V CDR1 and CDR2: LNHDA, SQIVND (reference sequence). The CDR3 has 14 residues. The CDR3: CASSPWDGQETQYF. CDR3 sequence (DNA): TGTGCCAGTAGTCCCTGGGACGGCCAAGAGACCCAGTACTTC. Together with reference TRBV19 and TRBJ2-5, the CDR3 gives the full variable domain: DGGITQSPKYLFRKEGQNVTLSCEQNLNHDAMYWYRQDPGQGLRLIYYSQIVNDFQKGDIAEGYSVSREKKESFPLTVTSAQKNPTAFYLCASSPWDGQETQYFGPGTRLLVL.

The chain couples TRBV25-1 to TRBJ2-5; D is possibly TRBD2 (5 bases). The V end lost 1 base, the J end lost 1 base, and 7 bases lay between the germline ends. The germline gives CDR1 MGHDK, CDR2 SYGVNS. The CDR3 consists of 14 residues. The CDR3 reads CASSELSGQETQYF. In nucleotides, the CDR3 is TGTGCCAGCAGTGAATTAAGCGGCCAAGAGACCCAGTACTTC.